The following is a T cell receptor (beta chain) sequence with its context. This sample stems from a study of blood T cell repertoires in COVID-19. Across the whole study: There were acute and convalescent COVID-19 samples, and they came from the United States, Italy and Spain.

In the original workflow: Scientists estimated how many nucleated cells there were by amplifying reference gene primers. Profiled with immunoSEQ multiplex PCR; TCRdb holds only in-frame clones, not every one. Clone size and the V and J calls come from that table; the DNA yielded D and trimming. The table shows about 250,000 clones, with around nine tenths occurring only once. Germline CDR1 is MDHEN and CDR2 is SYDVKM. The CDR3 runs 14 residues. V was shortened by 2 bases and J by 3 bases, with 10 bases between the two germline ends. This TCR derives from a man older than 75 with acute or convalescent COVID-19. The V gene is TRBV28, the J gene TRBJ2-5; maybe TRBD1 (7 bases). The sequenced sample was peripheral blood. CDR3 loop: CASSLLRGEETQYF. CDR3 coding DNA: TGTGCCAGCAGTTTACTCAGGGGGGAAGAGACCCAGTACTTC.